These 11 T cell receptor beta chains share one sample of origin, sequenced in a study of blood T cells in healthy people across ages. With a J-beta primer mix and a sample-barcoded 5' primer, a second PCR ran 7 to 11 cycles. TCRdb fed the 5' RACE reads into MiXCR, producing one record per CDR3 protein. The table has about 970,000 distinct CDR3 sequences, roughly 51% seen once; the top ten hold around a fifth. The sample comprised blood. Every receptor here comes from a woman aged 55 to 70 in good health.

The chain recombines TRBV29-1 with TRBJ2-1, with D possibly TRBD2 on 6 matching bases. The CDR3 sequence is 14 residues long. Trimming pared 4 bases from V and 7 bases from J, leaving 17 bases between. Germline assignment: CDR1 SQVTM and CDR2 ANQGSEA. CDR3 amino acids: CSVGAGHGMNEQFF. As DNA, the CDR3 is TGCAGCGTTGGGGCGGGGCATGGGATGAATGAGCAGTTCTTC.

This chain links TRBV27 with TRBJ1-1; 8 bases fit TRBD1. V shed 10 bases, J shed 6 bases, and the junction held 13 bases outside the gene matches. Germline values: CDR1 MNHEY, CDR2 SMNVEV (reference sequence). CDR3 length equals 14 residues. The CDR3 DNA is TGTGCCACCTACCGCGCAGGGGGCTTGCCTGAAGCTTTCTTT. Translating gives CATYRAGGLPEAFF.

This clonotype turned up a few times. The CDR3 reads CASSSVGGTDTQYF. The DNA for the CDR3 is TGTGCCAGCAGCTCGGTCGGGGGCACAGATACGCAGTATTTT. The V call is TRBV7-2, the J call TRBJ2-3, with D perhaps matching TRBD2 (5 bases). Germline values: CDR1 SGHTA, CDR2 FQGNSA. The CDR3 sequence is 14 residues long. V lost 4 bases and J lost 1, with 9 bases in between.

The rearrangement uses TRBV7-2 and TRBJ2-5; tentative D call: TRBD2 (6 bases). This CDR3 has 15 residues. Trimming left V 5 bases short and J 2 bases short, with 15 bases between. The germline CDR1 and CDR2 sequences are SGHTA and FQGNSA. The CDR3 here is CASSLGTFIQETQYF. CDR3 coding DNA: TGTGCCAGCAGCCTTGGGACTTTCATACAAGAGACCCAGTACTTC.

This sequence joins TRBV27 and TRBJ1-1; maybe TRBD1 (5 bases). The CDR3 totals 15 residues. V was trimmed by 7 bases and J by 2 bases, leaving 17 bases between them. Germline CDR1 MNHEY, CDR2 SMNVEV (reference sequence). The CDR3 protein is CASTRGAGSNTEAFF. The CDR3 DNA is TGTGCCAGCACGAGGGGAGCCGGGTCCAACACTGAAGCTTTCTTT.

This chain uses TRBV7-2 with TRBJ2-2; 8 nucleotides agree with TRBD1. The CDR3 runs 16 residues. V lost 4 bases, J lost 4 bases, and 8 bases stayed unmatched. CDR1 and CDR2 (germline): SGHTA, FQGNSA. The CDR3 sequence is CASSSYRGWSTGELFF. In DNA form, the CDR3 reads TGTGCCAGCAGCTCCTACAGGGGGTGGTCCACCGGGGAGCTGTTTTTT. Full variable domain (rest looked up from reference TRBV7-2 and TRBJ2-2): GAGVSQSPSNKVTEKGKDVELRCDPISGHTALYWYRQSLGQGLEFLIYFQGNSAPDKSGLPSDRFSAERTGGSVSTLTIQRTQQEDSAVYLCASSSYRGWSTGELFFGEGSRLTVL.

V gene TRBV3-1 combines with J gene TRBJ1-2; D uncertain. This CDR3 region has 13 residues. The germline CDR1 and CDR2 sequences are LGHDT and YNNKEL (reference sequence). V lost 1 base and J 8 bases, leaving 11 bases between the germline ends. As DNA, the CDR3 is TGTGCCAGCAGCCAAGGTTGGCGGCACGGCTACACCTTC. Its translation is CASSQGWRHGYTF.

This clonotype has a handful of counts. The chain joins TRBV29-1 to TRBJ2-1, with 8 bases identical to TRBD2. The CDR3 sequence is 14 residues long. Germline loops: CDR1 SQVTM, CDR2 ANQGSEA. The junction had 2 bases not matched to a gene; V was cut back by 1 base and J by 3 bases. CDR3 loop: CSVEVSGSYNEQFF. CDR3 nucleotides: TGCAGCGTTGAAGTCAGCGGGAGCTACAATGAGCAGTTCTTC.

CDR3 sequence: CSARDMREKQFF. The CDR3 nucleotides are TGCAGTGCTAGAGATATGAGGGAGAAGCAGTTCTTC. The V gene is TRBV20-1, the J gene TRBJ2-1; possible D gene TRBD2, 5 bases. There are 12 residues in the CDR3. V gave up 0 bases and J gave up 11 bases, with 11 bases separating them. The germline V gene has CDR1 DFQATT and CDR2 SNEGSKA (reference sequence).

The chain joins TRBV10-3 to TRBJ2-4; either TRBD1 or TRBD2 may supply D (7 bases each). Looked up from germline, CDR1 is ENHRY and CDR2 is SYGVKD. V was shortened by 5 bases and J by 7 bases, with 15 bases between the two germline ends. This CDR3 spans 14 amino acids. In DNA form, the CDR3 reads TGTGCCATCAGTTGGGAGGGGGCTCTGAACATTCAGTACTTC. Translation: CAISWEGALNIQYF.

V and J are TRBV7-2 and TRBJ2-1, with a weak D call TRBD1 (6 bases). The germline V gene encodes CDR1 SGHTA and CDR2 FQGNSA. The CDR3 has 15 residues. With 11 bases removed from V and 1 base from J, the gap between germline ends came to 18 bases. The CDR3 loop is CAGLLTGPSYNEQFF. The CDR3, as DNA: TGTGCCGGCCTACTGACAGGCCCTTCCTACAATGAGCAGTTCTTC.